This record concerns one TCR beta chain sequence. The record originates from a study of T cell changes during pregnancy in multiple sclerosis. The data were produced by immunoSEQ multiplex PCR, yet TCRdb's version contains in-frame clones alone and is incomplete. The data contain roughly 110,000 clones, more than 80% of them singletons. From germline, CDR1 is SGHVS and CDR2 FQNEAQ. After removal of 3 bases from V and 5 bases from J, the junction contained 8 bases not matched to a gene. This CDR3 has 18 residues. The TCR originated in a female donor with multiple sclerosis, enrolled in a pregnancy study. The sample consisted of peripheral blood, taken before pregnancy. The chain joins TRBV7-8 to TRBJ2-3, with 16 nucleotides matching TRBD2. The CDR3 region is CASSLGTSGGADEDTQYF. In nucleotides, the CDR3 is TGTGCCAGCAGCTTGGGGACTAGCGGGGGGGCCGATGAAGATACGCAGTATTTT.